These 20 T cell receptor beta chains came from one sample sequenced in a study of control samples from healthy donors and cancer patients. The assay was immunoSEQ multiplex PCR, and TCRdb's table has in-frame clones only and misses some. The sample records about 42,000 clones, less than 85% being singletons. The sequenced sample consisted of blood. The receptors derive from a man between 60 and 75 years old in good health.

This clone occurred a few times. Here the CDR3 reads CASSSLGTSNTEAFF. DNA of the CDR3: TGCGCCAGCAGCTCTCTAGGGACAAGCAACACTGAAGCTTTCTTT. V usage is TRBV5-1 and J usage is TRBJ1-1; D possibly corresponds to TRBD1 (6 bases). V was cut by 3 bases and J by 2 bases, with 14 bases left in between. There are 15 residues in the CDR3. Germline assignment: CDR1 SGHRS and CDR2 YFSETQ.

The chain couples TRBV19 to TRBJ1-1; D is ambiguous. CDR3 length: 14 residues. Trimming took off 7 bases at V and 1 base at J, with 13 bases between the two ends. Germline CDR1 reads LNHDA; CDR2 reads SQIVND (reference sequence). Written as DNA, the CDR3 is TGTGCCAGTACACGGCCCGGATCGAACACTGAAGCTTTCTTT. Translation: CASTRPGSNTEAFF.

The genes are TRBV3-1 (or the pseudogene TRBV3-2) and TRBJ2-7; 11 bases line up with TRBD1. The CDR3 runs 13 residues. Trimming took 7 bases from V and 6 from J; bases not matched to a gene: 5. Germline V CDR1 and CDR2: LGHDT, YNNKEL (reference sequence). CDR3 sequence: CASIPGTGGEQYF. The CDR3 DNA follows: TGTGCCAGCATCCCCGGGACAGGGGGCGAGCAGTACTTC.

The chain employs TRBV13 and TRBJ2-1; tentatively, D is TRBD2 (5 bases). CDR1 and CDR2 (germline): PRHDT, FYEKMQ (reference sequence). V dropped 1 base and J dropped 0 bases, with 7 bases sitting between them. This CDR3 region has 15 residues. DNA for the CDR3: TGTGCCAGCAGCTTAGCGGGGAGCTCCTACAATGAGCAGTTCTTC. Its translation: CASSLAGSSYNEQFF.

V and J are TRBV11-3 and TRBJ2-5; 10 nucleotides agree with TRBD1. The germline gives CDR1 SGHNT, CDR2 YENEEA. Germline trimming cut 5 bases from V and 4 bases from J; bases unmatched to any gene: 7. CDR3 length: 15 amino acids. CDR3 amino acids: CASSLTGTGAETQYF. The DNA of the CDR3 is TGTGCCAGCAGCCTAACCGGGACAGGGGCAGAGACCCAGTACTTC. Supplemented by reference TRBV11-3 and TRBJ2-5, the full variable domain reads EAGVVQSPRYKIIEKKQPVAFWCNPISGHNTLYWYLQNLGQGPELLIRYENEEAVDDSQLPKDRFSAERLKGVDSTLKIQPAELGDSAVYLCASSLTGTGAETQYFGPGTRLLVL.

The chain combines TRBV24-1 with TRBJ2-3; 8 bases line up with TRBD2. The CDR3 is made up of 15 amino acids. CDR1 and CDR2 from the germline V gene are KGHDR and SFDVKD. V lost 3 bases, J lost 3 bases, and 4 bases stayed unmatched. CDR3 loop: CATSDQRELTDTQYF. The DNA for the CDR3 is TGTGCCACCAGTGATCAGCGGGAGTTGACAGATACGCAGTATTTT.

The chain uses TRBV19 and TRBJ1-1; 7 bases line up with TRBD1. The germline V gene has CDR1 LNHDA and CDR2 SQIVND (reference sequence). This CDR3 spans 16 amino acids. Trimming cost V 8 bases and J 0 bases; bases outside gene matches: 12. CDR3 amino acids: CASQSLAGTVNTEAFF. The CDR3 region has the DNA TGTGCCAGTCAGTCCCTGGCGGGGACAGTGAACACTGAAGCTTTCTTT.

V and J are TRBV24-1 and TRBJ2-2; 7 bases line up with TRBD1. Trimming took 7 bases from V and 9 from J; bases not matched to a gene: 10. The length of the CDR3 is 14 residues. The germline V gene has CDR1 KGHDR and CDR2 SFDVKD. For the CDR3, the DNA is TGTGCCACCAGCGGGACAGTGGTCAAGTGGGAGCTGTTTTTT. It specifies CATSGTVVKWELFF.

CDR3 sequence (DNA): TGTGCCAGCAGTAGATTGGGTGAGCAGTTCTTC. Its protein is CASSRLGEQFF. V gene TRBV6-5 combines with J gene TRBJ2-1; D unresolved. Germline CDR1 MNHEY, CDR2 SVGAGI. The length of the CDR3 is 11 residues. V was pared by 5 bases and J by 9 bases, with 8 bases between.

The chain carries TRBV7-2 and TRBJ1-1; D remains unclear. Germline values: CDR1 SGHTA, CDR2 FQGNSA. This CDR3 is built from 14 residues. The V end was cut by 0 bases, the J end by 1 base, with 6 bases between. CDR3 coding DNA: TGTGCCAGCAGCTTAGCTAGTCGGAACACTGAAGCTTTCTTT. As protein: CASSLASRNTEAFF.

The rearrangement joins TRBV4-1 to TRBJ2-7; D is perhaps TRBD2 (6 bases). Germline lookup yields CDR1 MGHRA and CDR2 YSYEKL. CDR3 size: 16 residues. Between the trimmed V and J ends, which lost 4 bases and 0 bases, there was a span of 16 bases. CDR3 residues: CASSPYGQTSSYEQYF. The CDR3 DNA reads as TGCGCCAGCAGCCCCTACGGGCAGACTAGCTCCTACGAGCAGTACTTC.

The CDR3 here is CASSLRSVGIDEQFF. The DNA for the CDR3 is TGTGCCAGCAGCTTGAGGTCGGTAGGCATAGATGAGCAGTTCTTC. This chain connects TRBV5-6 to TRBJ2-1; D call uncertain. The germline V gene encodes CDR1 SGHDT and CDR2 YYEEEE. This CDR3 comprises 15 residues. V lost 1 base and J 8 bases, leaving 16 bases between the germline ends.

V usage is TRBV4-3 and J usage is TRBJ2-2; D may match TRBD1 or TRBD2 (5 bases each). V was trimmed by 0 bases and J by 4 bases, leaving 9 bases between them. CDR1 is LGHNA, CDR2 YSLEER, per germline. CDR3 length equals 15 residues. CDR3 region: CASSQETGLTGELFF. DNA for the CDR3: TGCGCCAGCAGCCAAGAAACAGGACTCACCGGGGAGCTGTTTTTT.

This chain uses TRBV28 with TRBJ1-1; D might be TRBD1 (5 bases). The ends were cut back, 2 bases at V and 5 bases at J, with 6 bases in the middle. The CDR3 is 12 residues long. Looked up from germline, CDR1 is MDHEN and CDR2 is SYDVKM. DNA of the CDR3: TGTGCCAGCAGTTTAAGACAGACTGAAGCTTTCTTT. Protein: CASSLRQTEAFF. Full variable domain (missing parts from reference TRBV28 and TRBJ1-1): DVKVTQSSRYLVKRTGEKVFLECVQDMDHENMFWYRQDPGLGLRLIYFSYDVKMKEKGDIPEGYSVSREKKERFSLILESASTNQTSMYLCASSLRQTEAFFGQGTRLTVV.

V is TRBV14 and J is TRBJ1-2, with a tentative D call TRBD1 (5 bases). V was clipped by 2 bases and J by 4 bases, with 14 bases between them. CDR1 and CDR2 (germline): SGHDN, FVKESK. The CDR3 totals 15 residues. The CDR3 sequence is CASSQIGQAIYGYTF. CDR3 nucleotides: TGTGCCAGCAGCCAAATAGGACAAGCGATCTATGGCTACACCTTC.

The V and J genes are TRBV10-3 and TRBJ1-1; D is undetermined. This CDR3 is built from 13 residues. The V end lost 0 bases, the J end lost 5 bases, and 7 bases lay between the germline ends. Germline CDR1 is ENHRY and CDR2 is SYGVKD. DNA for the CDR3: TGTGCCATCAGTGAGTCGGTTTTGACTGAAGCTTTCTTT. As protein: CAISESVLTEAFF.

There are a few counts of this clone. The rearrangement links TRBV28 to TRBJ1-5; D ambiguous. This CDR3 region has 12 residues. The ends were cut back, 4 bases at V and 9 bases at J, with 10 bases in the middle. Germline CDR1 and CDR2: MDHEN and SYDVKM. CDR3 sequence: CASSSLRGPQHF. Here the CDR3 DNA reads TGTGCCAGCAGTTCACTACGGGGGCCCCAGCATTTT.

This clone appeared once. V is TRBV12-3 or TRBV12-4 and J is TRBJ2-7, with a weak D call TRBD1 (6 bases). The CDR3 totals 12 residues. V shed 5 bases and J shed 3 bases, with 8 bases lying between them. CDR3 sequence: CASSTGYYEQYF. The CDR3 nucleotides read TGTGCCAGCAGTACAGGGTACTACGAGCAGTACTTC.

The rearrangement links TRBV4-3 to TRBJ2-3, with 11 bases aligning to TRBD2. The J segment lost 4 bases and the V segment lost 4 bases, leaving 10 bases of the junction unmatched. CDR1 is LGHNA, CDR2 YSLEER, per germline. The CDR3 is 17 residues long. The CDR3 DNA reads as TGCGCCAGCAGCCCACTGTCGGGGACTAGCGGACCAGATACGCAGTATTTT. Residues: CASSPLSGTSGPDTQYF.

This clone was recorded once. The chain joins TRBV28 to TRBJ2-7; D gene unclear. Germline V CDR1 and CDR2: MDHEN, SYDVKM. The V end was cut by 6 bases, the J end by 1 base, with 13 bases between. This CDR3 contains 14 residues. The chain's CDR3 is CASRSQDNSYEQYF. CDR3 sequence (DNA): TGTGCCAGCAGGTCCCAAGATAATTCCTACGAGCAGTACTTC.